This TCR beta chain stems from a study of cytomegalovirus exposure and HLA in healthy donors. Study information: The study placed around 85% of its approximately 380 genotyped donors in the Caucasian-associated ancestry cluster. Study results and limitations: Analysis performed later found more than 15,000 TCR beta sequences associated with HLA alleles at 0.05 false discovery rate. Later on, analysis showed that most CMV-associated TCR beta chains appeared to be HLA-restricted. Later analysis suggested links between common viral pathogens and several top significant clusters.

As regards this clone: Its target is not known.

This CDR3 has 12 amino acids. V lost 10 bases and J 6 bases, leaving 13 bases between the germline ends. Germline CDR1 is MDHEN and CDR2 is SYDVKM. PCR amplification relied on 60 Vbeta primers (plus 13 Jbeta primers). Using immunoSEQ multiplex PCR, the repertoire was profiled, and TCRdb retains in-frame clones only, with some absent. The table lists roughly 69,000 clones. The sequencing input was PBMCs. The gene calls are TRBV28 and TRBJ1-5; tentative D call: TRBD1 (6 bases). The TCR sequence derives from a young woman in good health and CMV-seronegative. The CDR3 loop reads CAITGNGQPQHF. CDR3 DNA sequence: TGTGCCATCACAGGGAACGGTCAGCCCCAGCATTTT.